Included here is one T cell receptor beta chain sequence, with context. Its target is unknown. Resections were taken during corrective heart surgery, and the thymus tissue came from these. Corrective surgery for congenital heart defects was being performed on the healthy Finnish infants who served as donors. The sample comes from a study of human thymus T cells. The study, taken as a whole, reports: V and J genes seemed to be used with bias in thymic and blood repertoires. Related research has reported that thymic repertoires overlap highly among unrelated individuals.

V gave up 2 bases and J gave up 4 bases; unmatched junction bases: 7. Germline V gives CDR1 MNHEY, CDR2 SVGAGI. The CDR3 has 16 residues. TCRdb keeps only in-frame clones here, not all; method: immunoSEQ multiplex PCR. In the table there are tens of thousands of clones, 90% to 95% of which are singletons. The V and J genes are TRBV6-5 and TRBJ2-2; 7 bases fit TRBD1. The receptor comes from a girl less than two years old with a congenital heart defect but otherwise immunologically healthy. Sequenced: thymus tissue. The CDR3 reads CASSYPDRASTGELFF. The CDR3 DNA sequence: TGTGCCAGCAGTTACCCCGACAGGGCGAGCACCGGGGAGCTGTTTTTT.